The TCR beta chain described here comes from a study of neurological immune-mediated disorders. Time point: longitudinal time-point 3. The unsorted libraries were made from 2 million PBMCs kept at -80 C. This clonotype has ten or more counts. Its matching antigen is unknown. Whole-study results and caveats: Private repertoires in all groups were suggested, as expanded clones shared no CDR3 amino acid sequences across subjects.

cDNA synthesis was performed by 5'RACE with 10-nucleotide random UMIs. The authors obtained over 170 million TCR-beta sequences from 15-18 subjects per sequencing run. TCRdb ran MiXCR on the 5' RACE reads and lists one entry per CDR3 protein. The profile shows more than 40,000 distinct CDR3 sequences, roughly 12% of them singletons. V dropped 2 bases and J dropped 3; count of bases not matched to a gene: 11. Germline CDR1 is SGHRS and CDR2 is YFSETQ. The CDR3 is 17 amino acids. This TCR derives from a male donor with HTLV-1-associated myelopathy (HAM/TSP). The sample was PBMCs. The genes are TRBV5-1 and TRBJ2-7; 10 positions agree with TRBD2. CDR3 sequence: CASSFFSSPSGGYEQYF. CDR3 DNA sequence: TGCGCCAGCAGCTTTTTTTCCAGCCCTAGCGGGGGCTACGAGCAGTACTTC.